This T cell receptor (beta chain) comes out of a study of spatial heterogeneity in lung cancer. The study, taken as a whole, reports: Mutation counts in tumors were tracked by counts of expanded intratumoral alpha and beta TCRs.

TCRdb called the 5' RACE reads again in MiXCR, with one record for every CDR3 protein. The table includes about 3,500 distinct CDR3 sequences, 14% to 15% detected once. This CDR3 is built from 13 residues. V shed 6 bases and J shed 5 bases, with 13 bases lying between them. Looked up from germline, CDR1 is MNHNS and CDR2 is SASEGT. Time point described: sample taken at primary tumor resection. Comment on this clonotype: Its antigen is undetermined. Found in a library prepared for alpha chains, this beta chain is an off-target read, and its abundance has little meaning.

The clonotype originates from a female donor with early-stage non-small cell lung cancer. V usage is TRBV6-1 and J usage is TRBJ1-1, with a possible D match to TRBD1 (5 bases). The sequences come from lung tumor tissue, collected at surgery. Written as DNA, the CDR3 is TGTGCCAGCAGCGGGGGGGATTGGACTGAAGCTTTCTTT. Translated, it gives CASSGGDWTEAFF.